The sample holds many counts of the clone carrying this T cell receptor beta chain. The data derive from a study of T cells after yellow fever vaccination. Study at large: SMART-Seq v4 Ultra Low Input handled preparation of low-cell-number fractions.

Overall study findings and caveats: Abundant clonotypes from the bulk population could contaminate FACS-sorted repertoires. The secondary T-cell response peaked on day 5, not day 15, but was weaker.

Each CDR3 protein is one row after TCRdb ran MiXCR on the 5' RACE reads. The sample comprises 27,000 or so distinct CDR3 sequences, approximately 4.2% of which are singletons, and roughly 34% rests with the top ten. The germline V gene has CDR1 SSHAT and CDR2 FNYEAQ (reference sequence). The CDR3 has 14 amino acids. The chain links TRBV7-7 to TRBJ1-5; the D gene is possibly TRBD1 (5 bases). The source was PBMCs, either bulk or a sorted T-cell subset (CD4+, CD8+, memory, or dextramer-sorted; not recorded which), collected on the day of the yellow fever booster vaccination. This TCR was sampled from a man aged 18 to 30 who received the YFV17D yellow fever vaccine. The CDR3 DNA follows: TGTGCTACCACGGTCCCGGGGCGCAATCAGCCCCAGCATTTT. As protein: CATTVPGRNQPQHF. Based on the CDR3 plus reference TRBV7-7 and TRBJ1-5, the full variable domain is GAGVSQSPRYKVTKRGQDVTLRCDPISSHATLYWYQQALGQGPEFLTYFNYEAQPDKSGLPSDRFSAERPEGSISTLTIQRTEQRDSAMYRCATTVPGRNQPQHFGDGTRLSIL.